The clone carrying this TCR beta chain was detected many times. What it recognizes is unknown. Researchers took RNA transcripts and amplified the TCR beta CDR3 regions from them. First-round RT-PCR with HTBI primers amplified the TCR CDR3 region. TCRdb passed the multiplex PCR reads through MiXCR, listing each CDR3 protein once. Of over 450,000 distinct CDR3 sequences in the sample, under 20% were seen once. The germline V gene has CDR1 LGHDT and CDR2 YNNKEL (reference sequence). The CDR3 consists of 15 residues. J gave up 2 bases and V 4 bases, and 5 bases lay outside the gene matches. These data originate in a study of T cells in Graves' hyperthyroidism and ophthalmopathy. General study findings and limits: Expanded thyroid clonotypes (above 0.001) were mostly also found in blood.

The specimen sequenced was blood. J is TRBJ2-5 and V is TRBV3-1, with TRBD2 matching 9 bases. This receptor was obtained from a woman between 18 and 29 years old with Graves' ophthalmopathy. For the CDR3, the DNA is TGTGCCAGCAGCCTCTGGCTAGCGGGGCAAGAGACCCAGTACTTC. Its translation is CASSLWLAGQETQYF.